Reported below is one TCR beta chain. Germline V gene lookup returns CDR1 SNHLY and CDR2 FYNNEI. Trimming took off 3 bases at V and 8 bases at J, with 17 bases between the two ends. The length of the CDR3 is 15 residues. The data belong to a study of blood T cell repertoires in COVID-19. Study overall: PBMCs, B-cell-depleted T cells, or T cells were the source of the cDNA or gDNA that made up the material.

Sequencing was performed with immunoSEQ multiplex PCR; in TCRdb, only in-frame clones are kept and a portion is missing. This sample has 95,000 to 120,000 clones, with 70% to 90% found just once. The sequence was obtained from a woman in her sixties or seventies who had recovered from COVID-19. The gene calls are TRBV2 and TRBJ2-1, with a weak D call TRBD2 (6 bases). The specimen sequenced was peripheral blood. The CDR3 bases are TGTGCCAGCAGTGAGGGCGGGACTCCTAGGGATGAGCAGTTCTTC. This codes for CASSEGGTPRDEQFF.